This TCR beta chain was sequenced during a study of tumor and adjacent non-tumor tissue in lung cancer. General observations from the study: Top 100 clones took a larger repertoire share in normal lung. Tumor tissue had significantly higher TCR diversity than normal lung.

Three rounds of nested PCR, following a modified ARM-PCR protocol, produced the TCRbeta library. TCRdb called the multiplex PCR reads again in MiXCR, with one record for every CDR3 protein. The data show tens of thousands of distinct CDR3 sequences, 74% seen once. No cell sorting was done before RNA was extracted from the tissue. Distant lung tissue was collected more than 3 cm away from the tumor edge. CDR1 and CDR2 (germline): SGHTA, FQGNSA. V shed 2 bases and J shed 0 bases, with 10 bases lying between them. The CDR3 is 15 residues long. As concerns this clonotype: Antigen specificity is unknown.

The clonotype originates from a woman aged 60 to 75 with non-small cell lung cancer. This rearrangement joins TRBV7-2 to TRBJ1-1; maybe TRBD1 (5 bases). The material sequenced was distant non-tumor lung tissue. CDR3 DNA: TGTGCCAGCAGCTTAAAGGGGTCATTGAACACTGAAGCTTTCTTT. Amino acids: CASSLKGSLNTEAFF.